This T cell receptor (beta chain) appears in the sequencing data of a study of blood T cells in healthy people across ages. Study-level findings and limits: A roughly linear fall in TCR beta diversity per million T cells was seen with increasing age.

Next came a second PCR, run for roughly 6 to 11 cycles, which used a sample-barcoded 5' primer along with a J-beta primer mix. Per sample, CDR3-containing paired-end reads numbered at least 3 million. TCRdb itself ran the 5' RACE reads through MiXCR, one entry per CDR3 protein. The sample carries 600,000 to 850,000 distinct CDR3 sequences, roughly 45% recorded once. Concerning this clonotype: What it recognizes is unknown.

V shed 8 bases and J 7 bases; nucleotides not matched to a gene: 19. Germline V gene lookup returns CDR1 SGHTA and CDR2 FQGNSA. The CDR3 runs 18 residues. The V call is TRBV7-2, the J call TRBJ2-7, with 14 bases lining up with TRBD2. The receptor's source is an older woman in good health. Sequencing used blood. In DNA form, the CDR3 reads TGTGCCAGCGGCCTCGGACTAGCGGGAGGTCGCGTGTCAAATGAGCAGTACTTC. It yields the protein CASGLGLAGGRVSNEQYF.